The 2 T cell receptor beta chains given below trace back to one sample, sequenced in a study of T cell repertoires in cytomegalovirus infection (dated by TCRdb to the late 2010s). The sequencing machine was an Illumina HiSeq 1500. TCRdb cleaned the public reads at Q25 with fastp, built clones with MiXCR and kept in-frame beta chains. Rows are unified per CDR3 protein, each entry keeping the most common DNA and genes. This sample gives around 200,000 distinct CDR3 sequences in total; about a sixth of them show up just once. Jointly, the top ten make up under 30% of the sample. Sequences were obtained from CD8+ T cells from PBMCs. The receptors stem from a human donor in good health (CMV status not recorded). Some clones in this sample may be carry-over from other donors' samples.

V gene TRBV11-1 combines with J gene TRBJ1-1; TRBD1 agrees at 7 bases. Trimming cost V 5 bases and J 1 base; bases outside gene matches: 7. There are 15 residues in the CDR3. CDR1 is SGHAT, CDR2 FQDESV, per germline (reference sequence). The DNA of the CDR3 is TGTGCCAGCAGCACCTTAACAGGGGCGAACACTGAAGCTTTCTTT. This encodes CASSTLTGANTEAFF.

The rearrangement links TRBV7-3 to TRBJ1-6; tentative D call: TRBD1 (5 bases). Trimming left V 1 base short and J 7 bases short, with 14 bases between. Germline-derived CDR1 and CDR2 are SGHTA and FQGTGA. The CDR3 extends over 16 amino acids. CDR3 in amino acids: CASSLKADRGNSPLHF. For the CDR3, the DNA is TGTGCCAGCAGCTTAAAGGCAGATAGGGGAAATTCACCCCTCCACTTT. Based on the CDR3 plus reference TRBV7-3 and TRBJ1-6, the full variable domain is GAGVSQTPSNKVTEKGKYVELRCDPISGHTALYWYRQSLGQGPEFLIYFQGTGAADDSGLPNDRFFAVRPEGSVSTLKIQRTERGDSAVYLCASSLKADRGNSPLHFGNGTRLTVT.